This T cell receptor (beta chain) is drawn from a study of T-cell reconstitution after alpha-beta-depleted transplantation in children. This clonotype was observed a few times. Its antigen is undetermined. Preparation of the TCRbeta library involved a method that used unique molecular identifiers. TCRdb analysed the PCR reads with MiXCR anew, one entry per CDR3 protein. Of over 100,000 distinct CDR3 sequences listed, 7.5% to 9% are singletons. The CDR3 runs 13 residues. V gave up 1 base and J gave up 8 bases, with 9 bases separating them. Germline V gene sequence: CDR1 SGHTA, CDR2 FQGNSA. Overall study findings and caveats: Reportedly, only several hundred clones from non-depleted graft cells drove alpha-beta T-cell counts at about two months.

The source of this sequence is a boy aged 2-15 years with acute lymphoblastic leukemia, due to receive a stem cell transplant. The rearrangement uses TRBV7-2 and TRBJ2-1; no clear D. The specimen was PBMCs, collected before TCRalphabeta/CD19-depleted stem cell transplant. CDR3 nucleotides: TGTGCCAGCAGCTTAGTACGCGATTATGAGCAGTTCTTC. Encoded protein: CASSLVRDYEQFF.